The rows below give T cell receptor beta chains drawn from one sample of a study of long-term antiretroviral therapy in people with HIV. Profiling relied on immunoSEQ multiplex PCR, and the TCRdb table lists in-frame clones only, not all of them. The sample shows about 14,000 clones, 70% to 85% of them seen only once. The source was unsorted PBMCs, collected 1.8 years before starting antiretroviral therapy. These receptors all stem from a woman in her thirties or forties with HIV. Both conserved end residues are part of each CDR3. Fields, in order: J gene, V gene, CDR3 protein.

TRBJ1-2 | TRBV7-9 | CASSWSPGQGGPGYTF
TRBJ1-4 | TRBV5-1 | CASSEGVNEKLFF
TRBJ1-4 | TRBV9 | CASSVEDTLNEKLFF
TRBJ1-2 | TRBV7-9 | CASSLSTDSRKDYGYTF
TRBJ2-5 | TRBV7-2 | CASSLPVTRGQETQYF
TRBJ2-3 | TRBV6-5 | CASKAGGGYTQYF
TRBJ2-5 | TRBV7-9 | CASSLVDLRWTFMETQYF
TRBJ2-1 | TRBV11-1 | CASSSSTEYNEQFF
TRBJ1-2 | TRBV4-2 | CASSPGQNYGYTF
TRBJ2-2 | TRBV7-2 | CASSLGRYTGELFF
TRBJ1-2 | TRBV5-8 | CASSLDGGNGIEAF
TRBJ2-7 | TRBV19 | CASSTGLGGSYEQYF